These T cell receptor beta chains were read from a single sample in a study of OX40 agonist ivuxolimab in advanced cancers. Only in-frame clones appear in the TCRdb table, and some are missing; sequencing was by immunoSEQ multiplex PCR. Of 82,000 or so clones in the sample, 92% are singletons; the top ten hold 1% to 1.3%. The sample was CD4+ or CD8+ T cells sorted from blood, taken in a trial of the OX40 agonist ivuxolimab. All receptors derive from an adult with an advanced solid tumor such as melanoma, head and neck, liver or kidney cancer. Each CDR3 is given with its conserved first and last residue. D genes are given only for firm matches. Size is stated for part of the rows, as once, few or many counts, or as a class when the clone is expanded.

v_call,d_call,j_call,clone_size,cdr3_nt,cdr3_aa
TRBV4-3,TRBD2,TRBJ2-3,NA,TGCGCCAGCAGCCAAGATGGCGGGGGGAGTCCGCAGTATTTT,CASSQDGGGSPQYF
TRBV5-1,NA,TRBJ2-3,NA,TGCGCCAGCAACCGACTAGGTCCCTCCCCCGATACGCAGTATTTT,CASNRLGPSPDTQYF
TRBV7-2,TRBD1,TRBJ1-3,NA,TGTGCCAGCAGCCCGAGGGACAGGCCAGTCTCTGGAAACACCATATATTTT,CASSPRDRPVSGNTIYF
TRBV30,NA,TRBJ1-5,few,TGTGCCTGGAGTGCCAATGGGGGGGGAAATCAGCCCCAGCATTTT,CAWSANGGGNQPQHF
TRBV4-3,NA,TRBJ1-5,NA,TGCGCCAGCAGCCAAGAAACAGGGAATCAGCCCCAGCATTTT,CASSQETGNQPQHF
TRBV5-4,NA,TRBJ2-2,NA,TGTGCCAGCAGCGTTCCCGGGGAGCTGTTTTTT,CASSVPGELFF
TRBV6-1,NA,TRBJ1-2,NA,TGTGCCAGCAGTGAAGCCGTTGGGGGCCCCTATGGCTACACCTTC,CASSEAVGGPYGYTF
TRBV5-6,NA,TRBJ2-7,NA,TGTGCCAGCAGGACCCTAGGGTCCGAGCAGTACTTC,CASRTLGSEQYF
TRBV7-8,NA,TRBJ2-2,once,TGTGCCAGCAGCTTGCTGGCGAACACCGGGGAGCTGTTTTTT,CASSLLANTGELFF
TRBV15,NA,TRBJ2-2,NA,TGTGCCACCAGCAGAGTAGGGGGGGCCGACGCGAACACCGGGGAGCTGTTTTTT,CATSRVGGADANTGELFF
TRBV6-1,NA,TRBJ1-2,NA,TGTGCCAGCAGGGTAGGGGGGTTCTATGGCTACACCTTC,CASRVGGFYGYTF
TRBV7-9,NA,TRBJ2-3,NA,TGTGCCAGCGGTATTCAGCTCACAGATACGCAGTATTTT,CASGIQLTDTQYF
TRBV4-1,NA,TRBJ1-2,NA,TGCGCCAGCAGCCAACACATGACGGAGGGGTTTGGCTACACCTTC,CASSQHMTEGFGYTF
TRBV19,NA,TRBJ2-1,NA,TGTGCCAGTAGTACCAGGTGGGGCTCCTACAATGAGCAGTTCTTC,CASSTRWGSYNEQFF
TRBV18,NA,TRBJ2-7,NA,TGTGCCAGCTCACCCTCAGGCGTTCCAGACTCCTACGAGCAGTACTTC,CASSPSGVPDSYEQYF
TRBV30,NA,TRBJ2-5,NA,TGTGCCTGGAGTGGCAGGGGCCAAGAGACCCAGTACTTC,CAWSGRGQETQYF
TRBV6-1,NA,TRBJ1-4,NA,TGTGCCAGCAGGAGTGGGGGGTACGATGAAAAACTGTTTTTT,CASRSGGYDEKLFF
TRBV29-1,TRBD1,TRBJ1-1,NA,TGCAGCGTTAAGGGCCAGGGGGGGAACACTGAAGCTTTCTTT,CSVKGQGGNTEAFF
TRBV4-1,NA,TRBJ2-1,NA,TGCGCCAGCAGCCAAGGTTTCGGGACACGCTTAAACAATGAGCAGTTCTTC,CASSQGFGTRLNNEQFF
TRBV6-5,TRBD1,TRBJ1-6,NA,TGTGCCAGCAGAACGACAGGGGGCTTTTCACCCCTCCACTTT,CASRTTGGFSPLHF